This T cell receptor beta chain was sequenced for a study of CD8 T cells in ankylosing spondylitis. The CDR3 totals 14 residues. V shed 6 bases and J 1 base; nucleotides not matched to a gene: 4. This clonotype was detected ten times or more. Its antigen is unidentified. Overall study findings and caveats: Peripheral blood held disease-linked clones only at relatively low frequency, and these were CD8+. Significant enrichment of disease-linked clones was reportedly seen in matched ankylosing spondylitis synovial fluid. A TCR beta motif of eight highly homologous variants appeared characteristic of ankylosing spondylitis blood.

It was by quantitative 5'-RACE with molecular barcodes that TCR beta libraries were made. TCRdb itself ran the 5' RACE reads through MiXCR, one entry per CDR3 protein. The sample records around 130,000 distinct CDR3 sequences, roughly 6.6% being singletons. The chain couples TRBV12-3 or TRBV12-4 to TRBJ2-7; TRBD1 matches at 9 bases. Source material: blood, either unsorted or a sorted T cell fraction (not recorded which). This TCR was sampled from a male donor with ankylosing spondylitis or in good health (not recorded which). The CDR3 is CASRGTGRSYEQYF. The CDR3, as DNA: TGTGCCAGCAGAGGGACAGGGAGGTCCTACGAGCAGTACTTC.